This paragraph reports one T cell receptor beta chain. This clone's antigen is unknown. Base qualities are not recorded, but no much larger clone differs from it by a single base. From the cysteine through the phenylalanine, the CDR3 covers 11 amino acids. CDR3 DNA only is kept here, 33 bases in frame from base 1. V is clipped by 6 bases and J by 8 bases, and the sequence between their germline boundaries is 8 bases long. The germline V gene gives CDR1 as MNHEY and CDR2 as SVGAGI. Donors formed part of the validation cohort, which comprised over a hundred subjects and was distinct from the first cohort of under 800 subjects. This specimen belongs to a study of cytomegalovirus exposure and HLA in healthy donors (dated by TCRdb to 2015 to 2018). Background on the whole study: According to a later analysis, one platform produced both the roughly 110 validation repertoires and the 666 repertoires of the first cohort. The aim of the study was to test whether cataloging public T cell receptors could identify signatures of past pathogen exposure. In addition to the first cohort of 650 to 800 subjects, a separate validation cohort of approximately 110 different subjects was used. To predict cytomegalovirus infection status, the study brought together high-throughput TCR immunosequencing, statistical association of individual TCRs with disease status, and machine learning. The full study reports these points: The study gave a list of about 160 TCR beta chains associated with cytomegalovirus. In both the original and validation cohorts, the classifier was reported to diagnose cytomegalovirus status with high specificity and sensitivity. In vitro tests confirmed that a few of the cytomegalovirus-associated TCR beta chains recognize cytomegalovirus antigens. A later analysis lacked HLA typing for the validation cohort, so it scored co-occurrence in that cohort across all 110 or so repertoires. Most TCR sequences were seen in very few donors, while some public TCRs were found in many individuals. According to the authors, the approach could potentially be generalized to other disease states and immunological phenotypes. A later analysis found that TCRs clustered in the first cohort also tended to co-occur in the roughly 120 validation repertoires, with more than 90% of cluster scores above 0.

The protocol used for the library was the immunoSEQ multiplex PCR assay. The published analysis was carried out like this. A statistical classification framework was built to diagnose cytomegalovirus status from the catalog of TCR beta chain sequences. Not all clones reach the TCRdb copy of this immuneACCESS table, which keeps in-frame sequences only. Checked studies attribute under half of the gap to unresolved V genes and leave the rest unexplained. The D gene and trimming were derived from the DNA, and the V and J assignments and clone size from that table. The sample table records 170,000 or so clones; 80% to 85% of these occur just once. In total, the top ten clones hold about 2.8% of the sample.

The sequence was collected from a woman aged 18-29 years in good health and CMV-seropositive. This chain joins TRBV6-5 to TRBJ2-1; a weak D assignment points to TRBD1 (5 bases agree). The specimen was PBMCs. Here is the DNA: TGTGCCAGCAGCAGGGCGTATGAGCAGTTCTTC. This encodes CASSRAYEQFF.